A selection of T cell receptor beta chains follows, all from one sample in a study of tumor-infiltrating lymphocytes in oesophageal squamous cell carcinoma. A single record per CDR3 protein comes from TCRdb applying MiXCR to the PCR reads. The sample shows about 21,000 distinct CDR3 sequences, around two fifths of them seen only once. Sample: esophageal tumor tissue. The receptors were sampled from a male donor with esophageal squamous cell carcinoma. The CDR3 runs from the conserved cysteine through the conserved F or W. The order of the fields is J gene, D gene, V gene, clone size, CDR3 protein, CDR3 DNA. The D gene is left open where the match is weak. The listing skips clone size in some rows; elsewhere it reads once, few, many or a size class.

j_call: TRBJ2-7
d_call: TRBD1
v_call: TRBV5-6
clone_size: many
cdr3_aa: CASSWGQGSSEQYF
cdr3_nt: TGTGCCAGCAGCTGGGGACAGGGCTCCAGCGAGCAGTACTTC

j_call: TRBJ2-7
d_call: NA
v_call: TRBV28
clone_size: once
cdr3_aa: CASSLSGSSYEQYF
cdr3_nt: TGTGCCAGCAGTTTATCAGGGAGCTCCTACGAGCAGTACTTC

j_call: TRBJ2-3
d_call: NA
v_call: TRBV7-2
clone_size: NA
cdr3_aa: CASSLQAGLADTQYF
cdr3_nt: TGTGCCAGCAGCTTACAGGCGGGGTTGGCAGATACGCAGTATTTT

j_call: TRBJ2-7
d_call: TRBD2
v_call: TRBV5-4
clone_size: many
cdr3_aa: CASSLGGLAGASYEQYF
cdr3_nt: TGTGCCAGCAGCTTGGGGGGATTAGCGGGGGCCTCCTACGAGCAGTACTTC

j_call: TRBJ2-3
d_call: NA
v_call: TRBV9
clone_size: NA
cdr3_aa: CASSVVETSGIDTQYF
cdr3_nt: TGTGCCAGCAGCGTAGTGGAGACTAGTGGGATAGATACGCAGTATTTT

j_call: TRBJ2-1
d_call: TRBD2
v_call: TRBV7-2
clone_size: NA
cdr3_aa: CASSLEATSGMYEQFF
cdr3_nt: TGTGCCAGCAGCTTAGAGGCGACTAGCGGGATGTATGAGCAGTTCTTC

j_call: TRBJ2-1
d_call: TRBD2
v_call: TRBV11-1
clone_size: many
cdr3_aa: CASSLVGQRGGLNNEQFF
cdr3_nt: TGTGCCAGCAGCTTAGTCGGGCAGCGGGGGGGCCTAAACAATGAGCAGTTCTTC

j_call: TRBJ2-6
d_call: NA
v_call: TRBV24-1
clone_size: NA
cdr3_aa: CATSLGTF
cdr3_nt: TGTGCCACCAGCCTTGGGACTTTC

j_call: TRBJ1-5
d_call: TRBD1
v_call: TRBV7-2
clone_size: once
cdr3_aa: CASSLFRGTGNSNQPQHF
cdr3_nt: TGTGCCAGCAGCTTATTTCGGGGGACAGGGAATAGCAATCAGCCCCAGCATTTT

j_call: TRBJ2-7
d_call: TRBD1
v_call: TRBV7-2
clone_size: medium-sized
cdr3_aa: CASSTRQGGEQYF
cdr3_nt: TGTGCCAGCAGCACACGACAGGGCGGCGAGCAGTACTTC

j_call: TRBJ2-5
d_call: NA
v_call: TRBV6-6
clone_size: once
cdr3_aa: CASSYSTGETQYF
cdr3_nt: TGTGCCAGCAGTTACTCGACCGGGGAGACCCAGTACTTC

j_call: TRBJ1-5
d_call: TRBD1
v_call: TRBV6-1
clone_size: many
cdr3_aa: CASSRIQGNNQPQHF
cdr3_nt: TGTGCCAGCAGTCGCATACAGGGGAACAATCAGCCCCAGCATTTT

j_call: TRBJ2-2
d_call: TRBD2
v_call: TRBV23-1
clone_size: NA
cdr3_aa: CASSQSEREGLANTGELFF
cdr3_nt: TGCGCCAGCAGTCAATCGGAGCGGGAGGGCCTCGCGAACACCGGGGAGCTGTTTTTT

j_call: TRBJ2-2
d_call: TRBD1
v_call: TRBV7-7
clone_size: many
cdr3_aa: CASSPQGADTGELFF
cdr3_nt: TGTGCTAGCAGCCCACAGGGGGCGGACACCGGGGAGCTGTTTTTT

j_call: TRBJ2-1
d_call: NA
v_call: TRBV5-1
clone_size: few
cdr3_aa: CASSLSQGKTYEQFF
cdr3_nt: TGCGCCAGCAGCTTATCCCAGGGCAAAACCTACGAGCAGTTCTTC

j_call: TRBJ1-6
d_call: NA
v_call: TRBV12-3/TRBV12-4
clone_size: many
cdr3_aa: CASSLTGSYNSPLHF
cdr3_nt: TGTGCCAGCAGTTTAACCGGCTCCTATAATTCACCCCTCCACTTT

j_call: TRBJ2-1
d_call: NA
v_call: TRBV7-4
clone_size: NA
cdr3_aa: CASSLMGETQFF
cdr3_nt: TGTGCCAGCAGCTTAATGGGCGAAACGCAGTTCTTC

j_call: TRBJ1-1
d_call: TRBD1
v_call: TRBV7-2
clone_size: NA
cdr3_aa: CASSRSTGSNTEAFF
cdr3_nt: TGTGCCAGCAGCCGCTCGACAGGGTCGAACACTGAAGCTTTCTTT

j_call: TRBJ2-3
d_call: NA
v_call: TRBV7-9
clone_size: many
cdr3_aa: CASSWGDSRADTQYF
cdr3_nt: TGTGCCAGCAGCTGGGGGGACAGCAGAGCCGATACGCAGTATTTT

j_call: TRBJ2-1
d_call: NA
v_call: TRBV7-2
clone_size: few
cdr3_aa: CASKLLGQGNEQFF
cdr3_nt: TGTGCCAGCAAGCTTCTGGGGCAGGGGAATGAGCAGTTCTTC

j_call: TRBJ2-2
d_call: NA
v_call: TRBV18
clone_size: many
cdr3_aa: CASSPNTGELFF
cdr3_nt: TGTGCCAGCTCCCCTAACACCGGGGAGCTGTTTTTT

j_call: TRBJ2-5
d_call: NA
v_call: TRBV12-3/TRBV12-4
clone_size: medium-sized
cdr3_aa: CASNWEGATQYF
cdr3_nt: TGTGCCAGCAACTGGGAGGGGGCAACCCAGTACTTC

j_call: TRBJ2-7
d_call: TRBD1
v_call: TRBV7-8
clone_size: once
cdr3_aa: CASSEQGQGGSYEQYF
cdr3_nt: TGTGCCAGCAGCGAACAGGGACAGGGAGGGTCCTACGAGCAGTACTTC